The 27 T cell receptor beta chains below were found in one sample sequenced in a study of T cells after posttransplantation cyclophosphamide. The table came from immunoSEQ multiplex PCR; TCRdb's copy has only in-frame clones and leaves some out. Found here are about 52,000 clones, 94% of them singletons; the top ten hold about 3.1%. Sequencing was done on a sample of PBMCs. These receptors were obtained from a woman aged 25-40 years in good health and a related stem cell transplant donor.

V usage is TRBV5-4 and J usage is TRBJ1-3; D gene unclear. The CDR3 loop spans 12 amino acids. Germline V lookup: CDR1 SGHNT, CDR2 YYREEE (reference sequence). V gave up 5 bases and J gave up 0 bases, with 3 bases separating them. The CDR3 protein is CASSLSGNTIYF. The DNA for the CDR3 is TGTGCCAGCAGTCTCTCTGGAAACACCATATATTTT. The full variable domain, completed using reference TRBV5-4 and TRBJ1-3, is ETGVTQSPTHLIKTRGQQVTLRCSSQSGHNTVSWYQQALGQGPQFIFQYYREEENGRGNFPPRFSGLQFPNYSSELNVNALELDDSALYLCASSLSGNTIYFGEGSWLTVV.

The chain links TRBV20-1 to TRBJ1-1; D is ambiguous. V was shortened by 5 bases and J by 7 bases, with 11 bases between the two germline ends. This CDR3 spans 11 amino acids. Germline assignment: CDR1 DFQATT and CDR2 SNEGSKA (reference sequence). The CDR3 coding sequence is TGCAGTGCTCAGCGGGAGATTGAAGCTTTCTTT. Amino acid sequence: CSAQREIEAFF.

A single count supports this clone. This rearrangement joins TRBV7-2 to TRBJ2-5; 8 bases map to TRBD2. J was trimmed by 0 bases and V by 2 bases; bases with no gene match: 5. Germline-derived CDR1 and CDR2 are SGHTA and FQGNSA. The CDR3 has 16 residues. The CDR3, as DNA: TGTGCCAGCAGCTTATGGTCTAGCGGGTACCAAGAGACCCAGTACTTC. Its protein is CASSLWSSGYQETQYF.

The chain has TRBV5-4 and TRBJ1-4; no clear D gene. Germline-derived CDR1 and CDR2 are SGHNT and YYREEE (reference sequence). This CDR3 is 12 amino acids long. With 0 bases removed from V and 11 bases from J, the gap between germline ends came to 8 bases. The CDR3 coding sequence is TGTGCCAGCAGCTTGGACGCTAATAAACTGTTTTTT. It is translated as CASSLDANKLFF.

V is TRBV11-2 and J is TRBJ2-1, with 7 positions matching TRBD1. Per germline, CDR1 SGHAT and CDR2 FQNNGV. CDR3 length: 11 amino acids. V was pared by 1 base and J by 12 bases, with 0 bases of the junction left unmatched. The CDR3 DNA is TGTGCCAGCAGCTTAGGACAGGGGCAGTTCTTC. This translates into CASSLGQGQFF.

The J gene is TRBJ1-5, the V gene TRBV4-1, with TRBD1 identical over 9 bases. Germline V gene sequence: CDR1 MGHRA, CDR2 YSYEKL. The CDR3 has 15 amino acids. Trimming removed 5 bases from V and 4 bases from J; junction bases left unmatched: 6. In nucleotides, the CDR3 is TGCGCCAGCAGCGTACCGACAGGGGGAAATCAGCCCCAGCATTTT. This encodes CASSVPTGGNQPQHF.

This chain connects TRBV5-4 to TRBJ2-3, with D unclear. The germline gives CDR1 SGHNT, CDR2 YYREEE (reference sequence). Trimming pared 3 bases from V and 5 bases from J, leaving 13 bases between. The CDR3 length is 14 residues. The CDR3 is CASSWSRQIDTQYF. In nucleotides, the CDR3 is TGTGCCAGCAGCTGGTCCCGTCAGATAGATACGCAGTATTTT.

The V call is TRBV6-5, the J call TRBJ1-1; D might be TRBD1 (6 bases). Germline CDR1 and CDR2: MNHEY and SVGAGI. Trimming took off 3 bases at V and 0 bases at J, with 8 bases between the two ends. The CDR3 totals 14 residues. DNA of the CDR3: TGTGCCAGCAGTTATACAGGGATGAACACTGAAGCTTTCTTT. Residues: CASSYTGMNTEAFF.

This chain's CDR3 is CAISESKLNTEAFF. The CDR3, as DNA: TGTGCCATCAGTGAGTCCAAATTGAACACTGAAGCTTTCTTT. The rearrangement uses TRBV10-3 and TRBJ1-1, with D uncertain. CDR1 ENHRY and CDR2 SYGVKD come from the germline V gene. V lost 0 bases, J lost 0 bases, and 5 bases lay in between. The CDR3 covers 14 residues.

The chain links TRBV6-5 to TRBJ1-1, with D unclear. The CDR3 runs 11 residues. Trimming cost V 9 bases and J 3 bases, with 8 bases left between them. Germline values: CDR1 MNHEY, CDR2 SVGAGI. This CDR3 is CASYRDTEAFF. The CDR3 DNA reads TGTGCCAGTTATCGGGACACTGAAGCTTTCTTT.

The gene calls are TRBV27 and TRBJ2-7; tentatively, D is TRBD1 (6 bases). V lost 3 bases to trimming and J lost 0 bases, with 9 bases between them. From germline, CDR1 is MNHEY and CDR2 SMNVEV (reference sequence). The CDR3 loop spans 14 amino acids. The CDR3 loop is CASSLKGGSYEQYF. CDR3 sequence (DNA): TGTGCCAGCAGTTTGAAAGGGGGCTCCTACGAGCAGTACTTC.

This clone was seen a single time. This chain connects TRBV9 to TRBJ1-4, with D perhaps TRBD1 (6 bases). Germline V CDR1 and CDR2: SGDLS, YYNGEE. The CDR3 is made up of 14 amino acids. The V and J ends lost 4 bases and 4 bases respectively, with 11 bases between them. The CDR3 loop is CASSLGGHNEKLFF. The CDR3 DNA is TGTGCCAGCAGCCTCGGGGGGCATAATGAAAAACTGTTTTTT.

The chain carries TRBV19 and TRBJ2-3, with a possible D match to TRBD2 (6 bases). The CDR3 totals 16 residues. V lost 3 bases and J 2 bases, leaving 15 bases between the germline ends. CDR1 is LNHDA and CDR2 is SQIVND in the germline V gene (reference sequence). In DNA, the CDR3 is TGTGCCAGTAGTATTTTCGGAGGGTCCCTCACAGATACGCAGTATTTT. This translates into CASSIFGGSLTDTQYF.

This chain connects TRBV5-1 to TRBJ2-1; no reliable D call. The V gene lost 0 bases and the J gene lost 3 bases, with 10 bases spanning the gap. The CDR3 spans 15 residues. CDR1 and CDR2 from the germline V gene are SGHRS and YFSETQ. The CDR3 DNA is TGCGCCAGCAGCTTGGCAGGCGAGATCTACAATGAGCAGTTCTTC. It yields the protein CASSLAGEIYNEQFF.

The chain employs TRBV5-1 and TRBJ2-7; D gene uncertain. This CDR3 has 14 residues. V was clipped by 7 bases and J by 0 bases, with 14 bases between them. Germline V gives CDR1 SGHRS, CDR2 YFSETQ. CDR3 DNA: TGCGCCAGCGATCCCACGGGTAACTCCTACGAGCAGTACTTC. Translating gives CASDPTGNSYEQYF.

V is TRBV19 and J is TRBJ1-5; D perhaps matches TRBD1 (5 bases). From germline, CDR1 is LNHDA and CDR2 SQIVND (reference sequence). The V end lost 5 bases, the J end lost 5 bases, and 10 bases lay between the germline ends. This CDR3 has 13 residues. CDR3 nucleotides: TGTGCCAGTAGTTTTGGGGGGGATCAGCCCCAGCATTTT. It specifies CASSFGGDQPQHF. Full variable domain (remainder filled in from reference TRBV19 and TRBJ1-5): DGGITQSPKYLFRKEGQNVTLSCEQNLNHDAMYWYRQDPGQGLRLIYYSQIVNDFQKGDIAEGYSVSREKKESFPLTVTSAQKNPTAFYLCASSFGGDQPQHFGDGTRLSIL.

In DNA, the CDR3 is TGTGCCAGCAGCTTAGATGCAGTAACTAATGAAAAACTGTTTTTT. Translating gives CASSLDAVTNEKLFF. The chain couples TRBV11-2 to TRBJ1-4; D is unclear. CDR1 and CDR2 (germline): SGHAT, FQNNGV. V was clipped by 0 bases and J by 1 base, with 6 bases between them. The CDR3 length is 15 residues.

The chain combines TRBV11-2 with TRBJ1-3; the D is unclear. Trimming removed 2 bases from V and 0 bases from J, with 8 bases in between. The CDR3 contains 15 residues. Germline-derived CDR1 and CDR2 are SGHAT and FQNNGV. The CDR3 DNA sequence: TGTGCCAGCAGCTTAACGGGAAACTCTGGAAACACCATATATTTT. It specifies CASSLTGNSGNTIYF.

The chain employs TRBV4-3 and TRBJ1-2, with TRBD1 matching over 10 bases. The CDR3 is 16 amino acids. Trimming took 0 bases from V and 5 from J; bases not matched to a gene: 6. From germline, CDR1 is LGHNA and CDR2 YSLEER. Written as DNA, the CDR3 is TGCGCCAGCAGCCAAGACGGGACAGGGGTCGCTTATGGCTACACCTTC. Translated: CASSQDGTGVAYGYTF.

The chain joins TRBV11-3 to TRBJ1-1, with 10 nucleotides matching TRBD1. From germline, CDR1 is SGHNT and CDR2 YENEEA. After removal of 3 bases from V and 6 bases from J, the junction contained 1 base not matched to a gene. There are 13 residues in the CDR3. This chain's CDR3 is CASSLGTGAEAFF. The CDR3 DNA reads as TGTGCCAGCAGCTTGGGGACAGGGGCTGAAGCTTTCTTT.

The chain has TRBV19 and TRBJ2-1; D is possibly TRBD1 (6 bases). Germline assignment: CDR1 LNHDA and CDR2 SQIVND (reference sequence). Deletions cut 8 bases from V and 9 bases from J, with 20 bases between. The CDR3 is made up of 14 amino acids. DNA of the CDR3: TGTGCCAGTTCCGGGACAATGATTAGCCGTGAGCAGTTCTTC. Translated, it gives CASSGTMISREQFF.

The V gene is TRBV7-3, the J gene TRBJ1-2; no definite D call. This CDR3 spans 16 amino acids. The V end was cut by 0 bases, the J end by 0 bases, with 11 bases between. Germline assignment: CDR1 SGHTA and CDR2 FQGTGA. The CDR3 nucleotides read TGTGCCAGCAGCTTAACGAACTCCCCAACTAACTATGGCTACACCTTC. This sequence encodes CASSLTNSPTNYGYTF.

This chain joins TRBV7-6 and TRBJ1-3; D may be TRBD1 (5 bases). The CDR3 contains 18 residues. V lost 1 base to trimming and J lost 0 bases, with 16 bases between them. The germline CDR1 and CDR2 sequences are SGHVS and FNYEAQ. This CDR3 is CASSLEWRGRSSGNTIYF. In nucleotides, the CDR3 is TGTGCCAGCAGCTTAGAGTGGCGGGGACGAAGCTCTGGAAACACCATATATTTT.

This chain uses TRBV5-8 with TRBJ1-1, with D hard to call. The length of the CDR3 is 12 residues. Trimming took off 6 bases at V and 2 bases at J, with 8 bases between the two ends. Germline-derived CDR1 and CDR2 are SGHTS and YDEGEE. The CDR3 nucleotides read TGTGCCAGCAACTACGTTAACACTGAAGCTTTCTTT. It specifies CASNYVNTEAFF.

This rearrangement joins TRBV7-8 to TRBJ1-5, with 7 bases matching TRBD1. CDR1 is SGHVS and CDR2 is FQNEAQ in the germline V gene. J was trimmed by 0 bases and V by 0 bases; bases with no gene match: 8. This CDR3 region has 18 residues. Here the CDR3 reads CASSLATGTELSNQPQHF. The CDR3 nucleotides are TGTGCCAGCAGCTTAGCGACCGGGACAGAGCTTAGCAATCAGCCCCAGCATTTT.

The chain combines TRBV18 with TRBJ2-7; no firm D call. The germline gives CDR1 KGHSH, CDR2 LQKENI. This CDR3 is built from 14 residues. V lost 3 bases, J lost 0 bases, and 9 bases lay in between. The CDR3 spells CASSPDTSSYEQYF. Written as DNA, the CDR3 is TGTGCCAGCTCACCCGACACCAGCTCCTACGAGCAGTACTTC.

The chain joins TRBV5-1 to TRBJ2-2; TRBD1 matches at 7 bases. V lost 0 bases to trimming and J lost 4 bases; unmatched junction nucleotides: 12. Germline CDR1 is SGHRS and CDR2 is YFSETQ. This CDR3 has 18 amino acids. The DNA of the CDR3 is TGCGCCAGCAGCTTGGAGATGATAAGGGGGCAGAGCACCGGGGAGCTGTTTTTT. This translates into CASSLEMIRGQSTGELFF.